This entry lists 19 T cell receptor beta chains sequenced from one sample in a study of blood T cell repertoires in COVID-19. The repertoire was sequenced with immunoSEQ multiplex PCR; TCRdb's copy has only in-frame clones and lacks some. The sample contains fewer than 200,000 clones, around 74% of which appear only once. Sequencing was carried out using peripheral blood. These receptors were taken from a woman of 80 years or more with acute or convalescent COVID-19.

The CDR3 DNA sequence: TGTGCCAGCACCTACTGGGGAGACTATGAGCAGTTCTTC. Its protein product is CASTYWGDYEQFF. This rearrangement joins TRBV11-2 to TRBJ2-1, with D perhaps matching TRBD2 (5 bases). V shed 7 bases and J shed 8 bases, with 15 bases lying between them. Germline V gene lookup returns CDR1 SGHAT and CDR2 FQNNGV. The CDR3 sequence is 13 residues long.

This clone has only one observation. CDR3 sequence reads: CAWSHGSTDTQYF. In nucleotides, the CDR3 is TGTGCCTGGAGCCACGGGAGCACAGATACGCAGTATTTT. This chain connects TRBV30 to TRBJ2-3; no firm D call. Germline assignment: CDR1 GTSNPN and CDR2 SVGIG (reference sequence). V shed 3 bases and J shed 0 bases, with 7 bases lying between them. This CDR3 region has 13 residues.

This clone has ten or more counts. The chain uses TRBV13 and TRBJ2-5; D unresolved. This CDR3 has 13 amino acids. V was shortened by 5 bases and J by 7 bases, with 14 bases between the two germline ends. CDR1 and CDR2 from the germline V gene are PRHDT and FYEKMQ (reference sequence). CDR3 bases: TGTGCCAGCAGCCCTTCGGGTTTGGTGACCCAGTACTTC. Amino acid sequence: CASSPSGLVTQYF. Full variable domain (rest looked up from reference TRBV13 and TRBJ2-5): AAGVIQSPRHLIKEKRETATLKCYPIPRHDTVYWYQQGPGQDPQFLISFYEKMQSDKGSIPDRFSAQQFSDYHSELNMSSLELGDSALYFCASSPSGLVTQYFGPGTRLLVL.

In this sample, this clone turned up a few times. The chain has TRBV7-6 and TRBJ1-1; 7 nucleotides agree with TRBD1. Germline CDR1 and CDR2: SGHVS and FNYEAQ. V dropped 0 bases and J dropped 4; count of bases not matched to a gene: 5. The CDR3 extends over 15 amino acids. CDR3 bases: TGTGCCAGCAGCTTAGCAACAGGGGCTCGCACTGAAGCTTTCTTT. Encoded protein: CASSLATGARTEAFF.

The chain links TRBV20-1 to TRBJ2-2, with D possibly being TRBD1 (5 bases). Germline V gene data show CDR1 as DFQATT and CDR2 as SNEGSKA (reference sequence). CDR3 length: 14 residues. Trimming pared 3 bases from V and 9 bases from J, leaving 17 bases between. The DNA of the CDR3 is TGCAGTGCTAGTAATCCAGGGAAGGTCCGGGAGCTGTTTTTT. This encodes CSASNPGKVRELFF.

This clone has a single count. The chain uses TRBV2 and TRBJ2-1; tentatively, D is TRBD2 (7 bases). V was trimmed by 7 bases and J by 10 bases, leaving 14 bases between them. The CDR3 consists of 12 residues. Germline V gives CDR1 SNHLY, CDR2 FYNNEI. CDR3 protein: CASKREGVEQFF. Written as DNA, the CDR3 is TGTGCCAGCAAAAGGGAGGGGGTGGAGCAGTTCTTC.

V gene TRBV6-5 combines with J gene TRBJ2-5; maybe TRBD2 (6 bases). With 8 bases removed from V and 5 bases from J, the gap between germline ends came to 12 bases. CDR1 and CDR2 (germline): MNHEY, SVGAGI. This CDR3 is built from 12 residues. CDR3 protein: CASDAGRETQYF. CDR3 nucleotides: TGTGCCAGCGATGCGGGGAGGGAGACCCAGTACTTC.

This rearrangement joins TRBV2 to TRBJ1-1, with D unclear. Per germline, CDR1 SNHLY and CDR2 FYNNEI. Between the trimmed V and J ends, which lost 7 bases and 2 bases, there was a span of 11 bases. CDR3 length: 13 residues. The chain's CDR3 is CASTGISNTEAFF. CDR3 coding DNA: TGTGCCAGCACAGGTATTAGTAACACTGAAGCTTTCTTT.

This clone showed up just a few times. This chain connects TRBV11-2 to TRBJ2-3; possibly TRBD2 for D (6 bases). Trimming took off 0 bases at V and 0 bases at J, with 22 bases between the two ends. CDR1 is SGHAT, CDR2 FQNNGV, per germline. The CDR3 runs 20 residues. As DNA, the CDR3 is TGTGCCAGCAGCTTAGATCCTCTTAGCTGGCGGGGTTCTAGCACAGATACGCAGTATTTT. This gives the protein CASSLDPLSWRGSSTDTQYF.

This clone has more than one count but fewer than ten. The rearrangement joins TRBV28 to TRBJ2-7; D uncertain. The CDR3 spans 13 residues. Germline V gives CDR1 MDHEN, CDR2 SYDVKM. V was cut by 4 bases and J by 9 bases, with 16 bases left in between. This CDR3 is CASSYQSTPGQYF. The CDR3 bases are TGTGCCAGCAGTTACCAATCGACCCCAGGGCAGTACTTC.

This chain connects TRBV27 to TRBJ1-6, with TRBD1 matching over 8 bases. The length of the CDR3 is 17 residues. CDR1 is MNHEY, CDR2 SMNVEV, per germline (reference sequence). V trimming: 0 bases; J trimming: 4 bases; junction bases outside the gene matches: 5. The CDR3 DNA reads TGTGCCAGCAGTTTATCTCCAGGGGGCGGGTATAATTCACCCCTCCACTTT. Amino acid sequence: CASSLSPGGGYNSPLHF.

The V gene is TRBV10-3, the J gene TRBJ2-1, with D perhaps matching TRBD1 (5 bases). Deletions cut 3 bases from V and 7 bases from J, with 13 bases between. The CDR3 covers 14 residues. The V gene's germline CDR1 is ENHRY and CDR2 SYGVKD. In DNA form, the CDR3 reads TGTGCCATCAGTGAAGGGGCCGCCCTAAATGAGCAGTTCTTC. Translation: CAISEGAALNEQFF.

This clone showed up just once. The gene calls are TRBV4-2 and TRBJ1-4, with 9 bases lining up with TRBD1. Germline CDR1 reads LGHNA; CDR2 reads YNFKEQ. The CDR3 is 16 amino acids. V was pared by 1 base and J by 8 bases, with 8 bases of the junction left unmatched. In DNA form, the CDR3 reads TGTGCCAGCAGCCAAGTAGGGACAGGGCGTGAAGAAAAACTGTTTTTT. It codes for CASSQVGTGREEKLFF.

The V gene is TRBV20-1, the J gene TRBJ1-1; D perhaps matches TRBD1 (5 bases). This CDR3 is built from 12 residues. Germline loops: CDR1 DFQATT, CDR2 SNEGSKA (reference sequence). V shed 3 bases and J shed 3 bases, with 8 bases lying between them. The CDR3: CSASRGDTEAFF. The CDR3, as DNA: TGCAGTGCTAGTCGGGGGGACACTGAAGCTTTCTTT.

The J gene is TRBJ1-5, the V gene TRBV7-9; D gene ambiguous. Trimming stripped 4 bases from V and 6 bases from J, with 13 bases between. CDR1 SEHNR and CDR2 FQNEAQ come from the germline V gene (reference sequence). CDR3 length: 14 amino acids. CDR3 region: CASSSSQKSQPQHF. CDR3 DNA: TGTGCCAGCAGCTCATCCCAAAAGAGTCAGCCCCAGCATTTT.

As for this clone: The junction does not match germline at one end; this may be a read error. The chain links TRBV28 to TRBJ2-7; D is possibly TRBD1 (6 bases). Germline lookup yields CDR1 MDHEN and CDR2 SYDVKM. The CDR3 consists of 11 residues. CDR3 amino acids: CASSDHRVRSF. CDR3 nucleotide sequence: TGTGCCAGCAGTGATCACAGGGTCAGGAGCTTC.

The sample holds one count of this clone. This CDR3 is CSGVGWEVQETQYF. CDR3 nucleotides: TGCAGCGGTGTGGGTTGGGAGGTCCAAGAGACCCAGTACTTC. The chain employs TRBV29-1 and TRBJ2-5; TRBD2 is a possible D gene (6 bases). The V gene lost 7 bases and the J gene lost 1 base, with 16 bases spanning the gap. The CDR3 runs to 14 residues. CDR1 and CDR2 (germline): SQVTM, ANQGSEA.

This chain links TRBV11-1 with TRBJ1-1; no clear D. The CDR3 runs 13 residues. Germline V lookup: CDR1 SGHAT, CDR2 FQDESV (reference sequence). V was cut by 5 bases and J by 1 base, with 8 bases left in between. CDR3 sequence: CASSPRRNTEAFF. The CDR3 DNA follows: TGTGCCAGCAGCCCCCGGAGGAACACTGAAGCTTTCTTT.

The chain joins TRBV7-3 to TRBJ2-3; D possibly corresponds to TRBD1 (5 bases). This CDR3 contains 15 residues. Trimming stripped 7 bases from V and 3 bases from J, with 17 bases between. Per germline, CDR1 SGHTA and CDR2 FQGTGA. The CDR3 nucleotides read TGTGCCAGCACCGACTCCCCAGGGTTGACAGATACGCAGTATTTT. Encoded protein: CASTDSPGLTDTQYF.